What follows is one T cell receptor (beta chain) and its context. The sample originates from a study of blood T cell repertoires in COVID-19. Looking at the study overall: The origin of the acute and convalescent COVID-19 samples was the United States, Italy and Spain. T cells, B-cell-depleted T cells, or PBMCs provided the cDNA or gDNA that served as material.

Authors' processing steps: It was from reference gene primer amplification that nucleated cell counts were estimated. Clones were sequenced by immunoSEQ multiplex PCR, and TCRdb holds only the in-frame ones, with some missing. V, J and clone size derive from that table, while D and trimming were established from the DNA sequence. Among approximately 200,000 clones, 87% were seen once, and the ten largest hold about 6.2%. Trimming took 5 bases from V and 1 from J; bases not matched to a gene: 5. Germline V gene lookup returns CDR1 SEHNR and CDR2 FQNEAQ (reference sequence). This CDR3 has 16 residues. Sequenced input: peripheral blood. The chain uses TRBV7-9 and TRBJ2-5, with 12 bases identical to TRBD2. This clonotype was obtained from a man between 60 and 70 years old who had recovered from COVID-19. The CDR3 coding sequence is TGTGCCAGCAGCACACTAGCGGGAGGTGGCCAAGAGACCCAGTACTTC. Translated, it gives CASSTLAGGGQETQYF.